This TCR beta chain was documented in a study of identical twins. Notes on the study in general: Not following the same donors, the study drew its conclusions from cross-sectional statistical analysis. Twins' excess sharing was less marked for out-of-frame beta sequences. Recombination models fit unrelated individuals' TCR alpha sharing but underestimated twins'.

Using its own MiXCR run on the 5' RACE reads, TCRdb lists one record per CDR3 protein. The sample holds hundreds of thousands of distinct CDR3 sequences, around 8.1% seen once. V was pared by 0 bases and J by 3 bases, with 5 bases of the junction left unmatched. Germline CDR1 reads SGHAT; CDR2 reads FQNNGV. The CDR3 covers 15 residues. Healthy Caucasian donors formed the entire cohort. This clonotype was detected only a few times. Antigen: not known. The data were also submitted as part of a second study, on yellow fever vaccine responses in identical twins.

The rearrangement joins TRBV11-2 to TRBJ2-7; 7 bases match TRBD2. The sequence was collected from a woman aged 18 to 35 in good health. Material for sequencing was memory (CD45RO+) T cells sorted from blood. The CDR3 nucleotides read TGTGCCAGCAGCTTAGATCCAGCGGGGAACTACGAGCAGTACTTC. This sequence encodes CASSLDPAGNYEQYF.